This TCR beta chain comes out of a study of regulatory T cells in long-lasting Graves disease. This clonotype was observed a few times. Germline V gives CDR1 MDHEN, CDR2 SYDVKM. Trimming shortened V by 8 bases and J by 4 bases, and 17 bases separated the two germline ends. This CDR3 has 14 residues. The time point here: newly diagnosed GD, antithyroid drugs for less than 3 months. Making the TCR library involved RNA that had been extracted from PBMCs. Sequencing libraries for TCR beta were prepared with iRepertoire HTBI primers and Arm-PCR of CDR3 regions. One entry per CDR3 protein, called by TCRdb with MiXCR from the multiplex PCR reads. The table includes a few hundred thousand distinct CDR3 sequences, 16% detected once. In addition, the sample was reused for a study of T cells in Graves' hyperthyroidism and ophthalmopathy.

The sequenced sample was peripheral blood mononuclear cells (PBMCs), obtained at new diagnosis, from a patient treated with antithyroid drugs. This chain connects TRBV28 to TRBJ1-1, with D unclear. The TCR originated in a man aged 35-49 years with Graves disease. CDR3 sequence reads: CASRSSHGSTEAFF. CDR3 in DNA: TGTGCCAGCCGTTCATCCCACGGTTCCACTGAAGCTTTCTTT.